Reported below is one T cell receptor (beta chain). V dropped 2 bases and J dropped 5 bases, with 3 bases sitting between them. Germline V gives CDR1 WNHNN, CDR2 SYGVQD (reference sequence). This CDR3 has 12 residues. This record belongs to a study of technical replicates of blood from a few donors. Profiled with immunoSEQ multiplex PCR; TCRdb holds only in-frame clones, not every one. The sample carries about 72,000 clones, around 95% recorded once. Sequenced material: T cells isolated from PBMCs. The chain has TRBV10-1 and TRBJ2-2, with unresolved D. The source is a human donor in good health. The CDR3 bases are TGCGCCAGCAGTGAGCGTACCGGGGAGCTGTTTTTT. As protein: CASSERTGELFF.